This TCR beta chain derives from a study of human T cells and chemical hapten exposure. This CDR3 region has 14 residues. CDR1 and CDR2 from the germline V gene are MDHEN and SYDVKM. Between the trimmed V and J ends, which lost 6 bases and 10 bases, there was a span of 16 bases. The time point denotes: pre-sensitization, week 0. This sample's treatment: therapeutic diphenylcyclopropenone sensitization with weekly scalp DPC. The study used a library that attached unique molecular identifiers to individual cDNA molecules. MiXCR was run by TCRdb on the RACE reads, yielding one entry per CDR3 protein. The table lists 85,000 to 120,000 distinct CDR3 sequences, more than 10% of them singletons. A remark on this clonotype: What it binds is not known.

The study's findings and limits: With DPC sensitization, TCRs exceeding 1 in 1000 frequency showed no change. Among expanded TCRs, significantly more large CDR3 similarity clusters formed than among controls.

The material was whole blood, obtained in connection with sensitization to the hapten diphenylcyclopropenone (DPC). This receptor was identified in a woman aged 45 to 65 with alopecia areata. Some clones in this sample may be carry-over from other donors' samples. This rearrangement joins TRBV28 to TRBJ1-6; D remains ambiguous. CDR3 nucleotides: TGTGCCAGCAGCCTACCTCTTGTGAACTCACCCCTCCACTTT. It yields the protein CASSLPLVNSPLHF.